The 16 T cell receptor beta chains listed next were all sequenced from one sample in a study of regulatory T cells in long-lasting Graves disease. With iRepertoire HTBI primers and Arm-PCR of CDR3 regions, TCR beta libraries were built. TCRdb reprocessed the multiplex PCR reads via MiXCR and lists one record per CDR3 protein. The table records 500,000 to 700,000 distinct CDR3 sequences, 30% of them present only once. The time point here: persistent/refractory GD, antithyroid drugs over 5 years with positive TRAb. After RNA was extracted from PBMCs, the TCR library was made from it. This specimen consisted of peripheral blood mononuclear cells (PBMCs), obtained when the disease was refractory, from a patient treated with antithyroid drugs. All receptors derive from a female donor with Graves disease.

J is TRBJ1-1 and V is TRBV10-3; 8 nucleotides agree with TRBD1. Germline CDR1 and CDR2: ENHRY and SYGVKD. This CDR3 contains 13 residues. J gave up 3 bases and V 8 bases, and 5 bases lay outside the gene matches. This CDR3 is CAIGPGGHTEAFF. The CDR3 DNA follows: TGTGCCATCGGCCCAGGGGGCCACACTGAAGCTTTCTTT.

This clonotype turned up a few times. This rearrangement joins TRBV29-1 to TRBJ1-2; TRBD1 agrees at 8 bases. The germline V gene has CDR1 SQVTM and CDR2 ANQGSEA. This CDR3 is built from 14 residues. After removal of 3 bases from V and 3 bases from J, the junction contained 6 bases not matched to a gene. The DNA for the CDR3 is TGCAGCGTTGACATTTCGGGACAGGACTATGGCTACACCTTC. Its translation: CSVDISGQDYGYTF.

The rearrangement uses TRBV29-1 and TRBJ1-2; 10 bases align to TRBD1. Germline CDR1 and CDR2: SQVTM and ANQGSEA. Trimming cost V 7 bases and J 4 bases; bases outside gene matches: 18. CDR3 size: 17 residues. The CDR3 is CSASTRWRQGASYGYTF. The CDR3 DNA is TGCAGCGCTTCGACCCGTTGGAGACAGGGGGCCAGCTATGGCTACACCTTC.

This clonotype was seen once. The chain employs TRBV29-1 and TRBJ1-4, with D tentatively TRBD1 (6 bases). The CDR3 has 14 amino acids. CDR1 SQVTM and CDR2 ANQGSEA come from the germline V gene. V was trimmed by 5 bases and J by 7 bases, leaving 17 bases between them. This CDR3 is CSVSVRGGGEKLFF. The CDR3 DNA reads TGCAGCGTTTCCGTCAGGGGAGGGGGTGAAAAACTGTTTTTT.

The genes are TRBV2 and TRBJ2-7; a possible D gene is TRBD2 (6 bases). V was cut by 6 bases and J by 0 bases, with 21 bases left in between. The CDR3 has 17 residues. Looked up from germline, CDR1 is SNHLY and CDR2 is FYNNEI. The CDR3 spells CASSAGPWDSGSYEQYF. As DNA, the CDR3 is TGTGCCAGCAGCGCGGGACCTTGGGACTCCGGCTCCTACGAGCAGTACTTC.

CDR3 loop: CSVGNYSNQPQHF. The CDR3 coding sequence is TGCAGCGTCGGAAATTATAGCAATCAGCCCCAGCATTTT. This chain connects TRBV29-1 to TRBJ1-5, with D uncertain. This CDR3 is built from 13 residues. Germline lookup yields CDR1 SQVTM and CDR2 ANQGSEA. The germline V and J ends were trimmed by 6 bases and 0 bases, with 9 bases remaining between them.

The chain combines TRBV30 with TRBJ2-1; 10 bases map to TRBD2. Germline V gives CDR1 GTSNPN, CDR2 SVGIG (reference sequence). V lost 4 bases to trimming and J lost 8 bases; unmatched junction nucleotides: 5. The CDR3 is made up of 13 amino acids. CDR3 nucleotide sequence: TGTGCCTGGATGCTAGCGGGAGTCTATGAGCAGTTCTTC. Translation: CAWMLAGVYEQFF.

The chain links TRBV11-2 to TRBJ2-1; D assignment may be TRBD1 or TRBD2 (6 bases each). Per germline, CDR1 SGHAT and CDR2 FQNNGV. CDR3 length equals 14 residues. Trimming removed 3 bases from V and 5 bases from J, with 11 bases in between. The CDR3 loop is CASSLGGFNNEQFF. The CDR3 nucleotides read TGTGCCAGCAGCTTGGGGGGCTTTAACAATGAGCAGTTCTTC.

The V call is TRBV7-9, the J call TRBJ2-7; weak D call: TRBD2 (5 bases). This CDR3 contains 15 residues. V lost 0 bases, J lost 7 bases, and 16 bases lay in between. Per the germline V gene, CDR1 is SEHNR and CDR2 is FQNEAQ (reference sequence). The CDR3 region is CASSLAGGRIEEQYF. In DNA, the CDR3 is TGTGCCAGCAGCTTAGCGGGTGGGAGAATTGAAGAGCAGTACTTC.

The sample holds a few counts of this clonotype. This chain connects TRBV5-1 to TRBJ1-1; possibly TRBD1 for D (5 bases). Trimming stripped 5 bases from V and 3 bases from J, with 14 bases between. Germline V gene sequence: CDR1 SGHRS, CDR2 YFSETQ. This CDR3 spans 14 amino acids. The CDR3 loop is CASSPDLRDTEAFF. CDR3 DNA: TGCGCCAGCAGTCCCGACCTCAGGGACACTGAAGCTTTCTTT.

This chain connects TRBV19 to TRBJ1-5, with a weak D call TRBD1 (5 bases). Germline V lookup: CDR1 LNHDA, CDR2 SQIVND (reference sequence). The CDR3 has 17 amino acids. V lost 1 base and J 2 bases, leaving 15 bases between the germline ends. This CDR3 reads CASSIALGERGNQPQHF. DNA of the CDR3: TGTGCCAGTAGTATAGCGTTGGGGGAGCGGGGCAATCAGCCCCAGCATTTT.

This clonotype was seen at least ten times. V usage is TRBV11-2 and J usage is TRBJ2-5; 10 nucleotides agree with TRBD2. CDR3 length: 18 residues. In germline, CDR1 is SGHAT, CDR2 FQNNGV. V shed 3 bases and J 1 base; nucleotides not matched to a gene: 11. This CDR3 is CASSFGSSGSLFQETQYF. CDR3 bases: TGTGCCAGCAGCTTTGGTTCTAGCGGGAGCTTATTCCAAGAGACCCAGTACTTC.

The chain uses TRBV27 and TRBJ1-3; D gene unclear. This CDR3 contains 15 residues. V was cut by 2 bases and J by 2 bases, with 10 bases left in between. In germline, CDR1 is MNHEY, CDR2 SMNVEV (reference sequence). As DNA, the CDR3 is TGTGCCAGCAGTTTAAAGGGTGGAACTGGAAACACCATATATTTT. This codes for CASSLKGGTGNTIYF.

This clonotype appeared a few times. The chain has TRBV6-1 and TRBJ2-2, with D perhaps TRBD1 (6 bases). This CDR3 spans 16 amino acids. V lost 5 bases to trimming and J lost 7 bases, with 20 bases between them. In germline, CDR1 is MNHNS, CDR2 SASEGT. This chain's CDR3 is CASSTLGHQSLGELFF. CDR3 in DNA: TGTGCCAGCAGTACCCTGGGACACCAATCACTCGGGGAGCTGTTTTTT.

The chain couples TRBV6-1 to TRBJ1-3; maybe TRBD1 (6 bases). Trimming removed 6 bases from V and 0 bases from J, with 12 bases in between. The CDR3 runs 15 residues. Germline V gene sequence: CDR1 MNHNS, CDR2 SASEGT. CDR3 residues: CASRSTGSSGNTIYF. The CDR3 DNA reads TGTGCCAGCAGGTCTACAGGGAGCTCTGGAAACACCATATATTTT.

This clonotype was counted at least ten times. J is TRBJ1-5 and V is TRBV6-1; 7 nucleotides line up with TRBD1. V shed 6 bases and J 4 bases; nucleotides not matched to a gene: 3. Per the germline V gene, CDR1 is MNHNS and CDR2 is SASEGT. The CDR3 runs to 13 residues. The CDR3 DNA reads as TGTGCCAGCAGCCGGGACAGAAATCAGCCCCAGCATTTT. This encodes CASSRDRNQPQHF.